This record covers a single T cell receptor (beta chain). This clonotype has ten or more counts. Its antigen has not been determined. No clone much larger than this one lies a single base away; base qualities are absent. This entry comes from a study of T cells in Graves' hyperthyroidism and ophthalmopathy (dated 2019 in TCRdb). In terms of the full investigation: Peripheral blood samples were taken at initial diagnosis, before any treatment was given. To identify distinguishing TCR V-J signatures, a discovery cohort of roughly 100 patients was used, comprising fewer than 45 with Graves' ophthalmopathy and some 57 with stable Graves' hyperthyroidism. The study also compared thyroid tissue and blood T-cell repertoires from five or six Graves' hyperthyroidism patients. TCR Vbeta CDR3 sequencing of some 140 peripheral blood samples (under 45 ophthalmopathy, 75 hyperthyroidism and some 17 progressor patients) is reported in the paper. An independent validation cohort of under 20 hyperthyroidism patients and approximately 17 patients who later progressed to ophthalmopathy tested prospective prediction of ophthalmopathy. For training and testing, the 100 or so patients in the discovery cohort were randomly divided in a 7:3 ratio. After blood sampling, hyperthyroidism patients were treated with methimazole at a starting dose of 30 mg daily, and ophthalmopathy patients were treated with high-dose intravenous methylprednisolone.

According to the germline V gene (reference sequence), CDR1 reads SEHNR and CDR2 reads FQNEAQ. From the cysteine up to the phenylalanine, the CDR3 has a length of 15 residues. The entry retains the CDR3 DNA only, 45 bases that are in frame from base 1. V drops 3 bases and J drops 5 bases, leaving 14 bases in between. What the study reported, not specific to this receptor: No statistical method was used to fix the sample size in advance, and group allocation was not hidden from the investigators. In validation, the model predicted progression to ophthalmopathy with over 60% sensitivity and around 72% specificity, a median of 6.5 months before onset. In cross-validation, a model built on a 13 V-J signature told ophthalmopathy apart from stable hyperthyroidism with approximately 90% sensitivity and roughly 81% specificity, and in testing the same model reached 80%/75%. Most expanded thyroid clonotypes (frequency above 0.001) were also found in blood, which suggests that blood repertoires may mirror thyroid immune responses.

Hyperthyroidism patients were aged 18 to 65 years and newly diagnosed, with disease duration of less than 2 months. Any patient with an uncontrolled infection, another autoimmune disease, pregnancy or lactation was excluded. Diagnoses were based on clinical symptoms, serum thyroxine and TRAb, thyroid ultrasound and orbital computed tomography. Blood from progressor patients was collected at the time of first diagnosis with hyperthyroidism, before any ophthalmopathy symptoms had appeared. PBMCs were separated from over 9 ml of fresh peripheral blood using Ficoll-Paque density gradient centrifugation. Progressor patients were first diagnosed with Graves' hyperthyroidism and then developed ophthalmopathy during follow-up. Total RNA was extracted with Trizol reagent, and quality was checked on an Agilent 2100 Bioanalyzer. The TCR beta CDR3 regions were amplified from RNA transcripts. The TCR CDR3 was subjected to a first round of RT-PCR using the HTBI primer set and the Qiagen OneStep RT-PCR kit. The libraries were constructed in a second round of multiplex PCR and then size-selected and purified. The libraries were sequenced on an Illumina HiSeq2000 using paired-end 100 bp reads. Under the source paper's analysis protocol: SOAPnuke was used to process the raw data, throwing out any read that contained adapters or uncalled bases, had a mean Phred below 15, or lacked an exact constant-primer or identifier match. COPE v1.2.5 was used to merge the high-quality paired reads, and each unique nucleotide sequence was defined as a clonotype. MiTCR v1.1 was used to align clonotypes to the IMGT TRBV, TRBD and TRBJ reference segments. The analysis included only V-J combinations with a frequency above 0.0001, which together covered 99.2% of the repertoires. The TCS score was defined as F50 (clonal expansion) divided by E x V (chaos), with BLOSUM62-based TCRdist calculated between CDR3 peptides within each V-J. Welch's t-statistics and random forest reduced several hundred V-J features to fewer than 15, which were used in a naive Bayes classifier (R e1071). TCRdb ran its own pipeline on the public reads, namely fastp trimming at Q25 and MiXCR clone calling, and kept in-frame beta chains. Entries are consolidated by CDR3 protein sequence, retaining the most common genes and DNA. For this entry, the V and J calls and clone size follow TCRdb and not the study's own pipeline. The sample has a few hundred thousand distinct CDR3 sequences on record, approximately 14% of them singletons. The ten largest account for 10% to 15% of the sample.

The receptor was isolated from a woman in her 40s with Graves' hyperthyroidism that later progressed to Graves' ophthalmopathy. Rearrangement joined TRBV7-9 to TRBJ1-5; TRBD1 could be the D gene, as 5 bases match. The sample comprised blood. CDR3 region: CASSLGMGTDQPQHF. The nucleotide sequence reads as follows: TGTGCCAGCAGCTTGGGCATGGGGACGGATCAGCCCCAGCATTTT.